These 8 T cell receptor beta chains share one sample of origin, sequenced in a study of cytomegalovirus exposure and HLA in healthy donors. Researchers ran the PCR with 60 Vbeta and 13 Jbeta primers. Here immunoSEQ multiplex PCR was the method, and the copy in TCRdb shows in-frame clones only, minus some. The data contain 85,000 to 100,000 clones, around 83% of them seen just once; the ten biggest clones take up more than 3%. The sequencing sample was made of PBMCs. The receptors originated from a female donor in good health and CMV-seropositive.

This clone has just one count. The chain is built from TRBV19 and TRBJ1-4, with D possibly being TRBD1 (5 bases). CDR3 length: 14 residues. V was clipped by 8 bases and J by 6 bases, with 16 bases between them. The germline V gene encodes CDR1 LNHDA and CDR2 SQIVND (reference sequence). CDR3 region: CASQPGLNYEKLFF. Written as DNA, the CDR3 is TGTGCCAGTCAACCGGGACTGAACTATGAAAAACTGTTTTTT.

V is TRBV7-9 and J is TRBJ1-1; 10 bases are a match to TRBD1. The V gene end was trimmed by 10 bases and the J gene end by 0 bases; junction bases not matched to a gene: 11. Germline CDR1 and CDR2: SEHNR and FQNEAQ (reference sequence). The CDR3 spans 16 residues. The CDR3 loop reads CATRGDRGFMNTEAFF. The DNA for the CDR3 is TGTGCCACCAGAGGGGACAGGGGATTCATGAACACTGAAGCTTTCTTT.

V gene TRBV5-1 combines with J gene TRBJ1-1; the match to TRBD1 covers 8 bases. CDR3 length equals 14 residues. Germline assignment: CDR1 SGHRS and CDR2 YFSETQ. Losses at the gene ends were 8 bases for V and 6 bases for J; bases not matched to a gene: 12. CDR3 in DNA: TGCGCCAGTTCCTTTGACAGGGGTAAGGCTGAAGCTTTCTTT. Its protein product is CASSFDRGKAEAFF.

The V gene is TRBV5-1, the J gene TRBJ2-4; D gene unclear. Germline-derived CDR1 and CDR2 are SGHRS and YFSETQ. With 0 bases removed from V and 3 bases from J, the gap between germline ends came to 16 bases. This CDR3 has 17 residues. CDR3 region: CASSLEADTFRKNIQYF. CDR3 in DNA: TGCGCCAGCAGCTTGGAAGCCGACACCTTCCGCAAAAACATTCAGTACTTC.

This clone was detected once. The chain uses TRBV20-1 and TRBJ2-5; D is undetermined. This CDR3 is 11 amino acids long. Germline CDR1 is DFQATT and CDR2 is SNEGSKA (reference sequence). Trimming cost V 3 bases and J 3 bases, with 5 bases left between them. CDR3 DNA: TGCAGTGCTAGTTCGGAAGAGACCCAGTACTTC. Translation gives CSASSEETQYF.

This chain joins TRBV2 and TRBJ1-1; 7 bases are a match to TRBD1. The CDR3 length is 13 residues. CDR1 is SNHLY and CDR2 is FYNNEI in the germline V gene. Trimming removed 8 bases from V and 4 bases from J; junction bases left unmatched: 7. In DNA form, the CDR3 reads TGTGCCAGCCCACAGGGGTCGTTCACTGAAGCTTTCTTT. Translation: CASPQGSFTEAFF.

In DNA form, the CDR3 reads TGTGCCAGCAGTTCGCCCCCTGCTAGCGAGCAGTACTTC. It is translated as CASSSPPASEQYF. The chain uses TRBV27 and TRBJ2-7; D is uncertain. The CDR3 consists of 13 residues. Germline lookup yields CDR1 MNHEY and CDR2 SMNVEV (reference sequence). Trimming shortened V by 4 bases and J by 6 bases, and 13 bases separated the two germline ends.

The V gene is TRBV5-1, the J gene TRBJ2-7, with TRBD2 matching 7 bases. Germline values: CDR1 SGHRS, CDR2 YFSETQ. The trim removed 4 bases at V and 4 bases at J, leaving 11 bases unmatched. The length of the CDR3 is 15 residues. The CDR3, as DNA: TGCGCCAGCAGCCGCGGGGGTAGCGGTTCTTACGAGCAGTACTTC. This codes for CASSRGGSGSYEQYF.